This is a list of T cell receptor beta chains from one sample in a study of shared clonotypes between healthy human individuals. Assay used: immunoSEQ multiplex PCR; TCRdb lists only in-frame clones, some missing. The repertoire holds over 2 million clones, with 92% as singletons. The sequenced sample consisted of naive CD4+ T cells from PBMCs. Every receptor here comes from a man aged 18 to 30 in good health. Some clones in this sample may be carry-over from other donors' samples. CDR3s include the opening cysteine and the closing phenylalanine or tryptophan. D genes are given only for firm matches. Not all rows give a size; the values are once, few, many and, for expanded clones, a class.

clone size	V gene	J gene	D gene	CDR3 protein	CDR3 DNA
.	TRBV11-3	TRBJ1-1	.	CASSFSGLNTEAFF	TGTGCCAGCAGCTTTTCAGGGTTGAACACTGAAGCTTTCTTT
.	TRBV2	TRBJ1-5	.	CASRKGGGQFNQPQHF	TGTGCCAGCCGGAAGGGAGGAGGGCAATTCAATCAGCCCCAGCATTTT
.	TRBV11-2	TRBJ1-3	TRBD1	CASSLVRRQGAGNTIYF	TGTGCCAGCAGCTTAGTCCGACGTCAGGGGGCTGGAAACACCATATATTTT
.	TRBV5-1	TRBJ2-2	.	CASSSPEGQGLRTGELFF	TGCGCCAGCAGCTCACCCGAGGGGCAGGGTCTACGTACCGGGGAGCTGTTTTTT
.	TRBV7-6	TRBJ2-7	TRBD2	CASSVGLAGGTVYEQYF	TGTGCCAGCAGCGTGGGACTAGCGGGAGGGACAGTGTACGAGCAGTACTTC
.	TRBV15	TRBJ2-3	.	CATSGAKEYAQYF	TGTGCCACCAGCGGGGCCAAAGAGTACGCGCAGTATTTT
.	TRBV5-4	TRBJ2-7	TRBD2	CASSSGTSAFFEQYF	TGTGCCAGCAGTTCAGGGACTAGCGCTTTCTTCGAGCAGTACTTC
.	TRBV7-2	TRBJ1-5	.	CASSLESGNQPQHF	TGTGCCAGCAGCTTAGAATCTGGCAATCAGCCCCAGCATTTT
.	TRBV9	TRBJ2-2	TRBD2	CASSQTSGNTGELFF	TGTGCCAGCAGCCAAACTAGCGGGAACACCGGGGAGCTGTTTTTT
.	TRBV4-1	TRBJ2-3	TRBD2	CASSLSPLAASTDTQYF	TGCGCCAGCAGCCTCAGTCCCCTAGCGGCAAGCACAGATACGCAGTATTTT
.	TRBV19	TRBJ2-3	.	CASSIGGRLSTDTQYF	TGTGCCAGTAGTATCGGTGGACGGCTTAGCACAGATACGCAGTATTTT
.	TRBV28	TRBJ1-5	.	CASSLVSQPQHF	TGTGCCAGCAGTTTAGTCTCTCAGCCCCAGCATTTT
.	TRBV5-4	TRBJ2-5	TRBD1	CASSKILTGRGETQYF	TGTGCCAGCAGCAAAATCTTGACAGGGAGAGGGGAGACCCAGTACTTC
.	TRBV21-1	TRBJ1-5	.	CASSARGRGNQPQHF	TGTGCCAGCAGCGCCCGAGGGCGGGGTAATCAGCCCCAGCATTTT
.	TRBV2	TRBJ2-7	TRBD1	CASSEQGVGEQYF	TGTGCCAGCAGTGAACAGGGGGTCGGAGAGCAGTACTTC
few	TRBV2	TRBJ2-1	.	CASSDQPPNEQFF	TGTGCCAGCAGTGATCAGCCCCCCAATGAGCAGTTCTTC
.	TRBV27	TRBJ2-3	TRBD1	CASRGQGTDTQYF	TGTGCCAGCAGAGGACAGGGCACAGATACGCAGTATTTT
.	TRBV2	TRBJ2-2	.	CASSYRARTGELFF	TGTGCCAGCAGTTACAGGGCTCGGACCGGGGAGCTGTTTTTT
.	TRBV27	TRBJ2-1	TRBD2	CATVKPSGLSSYNEQFF	TGTGCCACCGTTAAACCTAGCGGGCTGAGCTCCTACAATGAGCAGTTCTTC
.	TRBV7-9	TRBJ2-3	TRBD1	CASDGTGQTDTQYF	TGTGCAAGTGACGGGACAGGGCAAACAGATACGCAGTATTTT
.	TRBV9	TRBJ2-6	.	CASSVLLSGANVLTF	TGTGCCAGCAGCGTTCTTCTCTCTGGGGCCAACGTCCTGACTTTC
.	TRBV25-1	TRBJ1-1	TRBD1	CASSTGQGGDTEAFF	TGTGCCAGCAGTACGGGACAGGGAGGGGACACTGAAGCTTTCTTT